What follows is one T cell receptor beta chain and its context. What it binds is unknown. These data originate in a study of cytomegalovirus exposure and HLA in healthy donors. Points from the study as a whole: Productive status was seen about 90% or about 30% of the time for most TCR beta V segments in an earlier analysis. The authors later linked a missense DCLRE1C variant to TCR beta V- and J-gene trimming. The study found most TCR sequences rare, yet found some public TCRs in many donors. A few chains linked to CMV were shown in vitro to be specific for CMV antigens.

Primers for the PCR totalled 60 Vbeta and 13 Jbeta. Measured with immunoSEQ multiplex PCR; TCRdb has only the in-frame clones, and not every one. This table has about 170,000 clones, around 86% appearing once. Germline CDR1 DFQATT, CDR2 SNEGSKA (reference sequence). The CDR3 is 11 amino acids. This rearrangement joins TRBV20-1 to TRBJ1-1; TRBD1 is a possible D gene (6 bases). This clonotype was sampled from a girl under 10 years old in good health and CMV-seropositive. The specimen was PBMCs. DNA for the CDR3: TGCAGGAGTACAGGGTTCGCTGAAGCTTTCTTT. Amino acid sequence: CRSTGFAEAFF.